Shown below are 29 T cell receptor beta chains from a single sample sequenced in a study of blood T cell repertoires in COVID-19. The repertoire was sequenced with immunoSEQ multiplex PCR; TCRdb's copy has only in-frame clones and lacks some. Of about 200,000 clones in the sample, around 80% were seen once. The specimen sequenced was peripheral blood. The receptor source for this set is a woman in her 70s with acute or convalescent COVID-19.

CDR3 protein: CASSILTRNTEAFF. CDR3 DNA: TGTGCCAGTAGTATCCTGACAAGAAACACTGAAGCTTTCTTT. This chain connects TRBV19 to TRBJ1-1; no reliable D call. The length of the CDR3 is 14 residues. Trimming took off 3 bases at V and 2 bases at J, with 10 bases between the two ends. CDR1 and CDR2 from the germline V gene are LNHDA and SQIVND (reference sequence).

Many counts were recorded for this clone. The chain is built from TRBV28 and TRBJ1-3, with TRBD1 as a possible D gene (6 bases). Trimming took off 5 bases at V and 2 bases at J, with 13 bases between the two ends. This CDR3 region has 15 residues. The germline CDR1 and CDR2 sequences are MDHEN and SYDVKM. The CDR3 loop reads CASSTRGAAGNTIYF. The CDR3 DNA follows: TGTGCCAGCAGTACCAGGGGAGCCGCTGGAAACACCATATATTTT. The full variable domain, rest sourced from reference TRBV28 and TRBJ1-3, is DVKVTQSSRYLVKRTGEKVFLECVQDMDHENMFWYRQDPGLGLRLIYFSYDVKMKEKGDIPEGYSVSREKKERFSLILESASTNQTSMYLCASSTRGAAGNTIYFGEGSWLTVV.

There are a few counts of this clone. The genes are TRBV29-1 and TRBJ2-1; no clear D gene. This CDR3 has 13 residues. CDR1 is SQVTM and CDR2 is ANQGSEA in the germline V gene. Deletions cut 4 bases from V and 5 bases from J, with 12 bases between. The CDR3 nucleotides are TGCAGCGTTGTCCCATCGCGAGACAATGAGCAGTTCTTC. This sequence encodes CSVVPSRDNEQFF.

The V gene is TRBV7-9, the J gene TRBJ2-3; 9 bases are shared with TRBD1. CDR3 length: 15 residues. The V and J ends lost 5 bases and 3 bases, in that order; junction bases with no gene match: 6. Germline assignment: CDR1 SEHNR and CDR2 FQNEAQ (reference sequence). In nucleotides, the CDR3 is TGTGCCAGCAGCACCGGGACAGGGTCGACAGATACGCAGTATTTT. Protein: CASSTGTGSTDTQYF. Filled out from reference TRBV7-9 and TRBJ2-3, the complete variable domain reads DTGVSQNPRHKITKRGQNVTFRCDPISEHNRLYWYRQTLGQGPEFLTYFQNEAQLEKSRLLSDRFSAERPKGSFSTLEIQRTEQGDSAMYLCASSTGTGSTDTQYFGPGTRLTVL.

V is TRBV2 and J is TRBJ2-5, with a tentative D call TRBD1 (6 bases). V was cut by 11 bases and J by 6 bases, with 16 bases left in between. This CDR3 is 12 amino acids long. In germline, CDR1 is SNHLY, CDR2 FYNNEI. The CDR3, as DNA: TGTGCCTCTCGAGAAGGGGGTCAGACCCAGTACTTC. Translation: CASREGGQTQYF.

V usage is TRBV21-1 and J usage is TRBJ1-2; TRBD1, as called in the table, went unchecked against the DNA. TRBV21-1 is a pseudogene. CDR3 length equals 15 residues. The CDR3 DNA reads TGTGCCAGCAGCAAGAACACTACAGGGGGGTCTTGCTACACCTTC. It translates to CASSKNTTGGSCYTF.

The chain recombines TRBV12-5 with TRBJ1-2; TRBD1 matches 7 bases. Per germline, CDR1 LGHNT and CDR2 FRNRAP. V was clipped by 0 bases and J by 6 bases; unmatched bases: 13. CDR3 length: 17 amino acids. The CDR3 protein is CASGLVQGQGGIDGYTF. Here the CDR3 DNA reads TGTGCTAGTGGTTTGGTACAGGGGCAGGGCGGGATCGATGGCTACACCTTC.

This chain uses TRBV10-3 with TRBJ2-7; the D gene is possibly TRBD2 (5 bases). The length of the CDR3 is 14 residues. Germline V gene data show CDR1 as ENHRY and CDR2 as SYGVKD. Trimming took 3 bases from V and 5 from J, leaving 14 bases between them. The CDR3 nucleotides read TGTGCCATCAGTGATCATCGAAGCGGCGACGAGCAGTACTTC. It translates to CAISDHRSGDEQYF.

V usage is TRBV30 and J usage is TRBJ2-3, with 8 bases lining up with TRBD2. The CDR3 is 14 residues long. The V and J ends lost 8 bases and 4 bases, in that order; junction bases with no gene match: 11. The germline V gene encodes CDR1 GTSNPN and CDR2 SVGIG (reference sequence). The CDR3 sequence: CARTGGEWADTQYF. Here the CDR3 DNA reads TGTGCCCGGACCGGGGGGGAGTGGGCAGATACGCAGTATTTT.

The V and J genes are TRBV4-2 and TRBJ1-2, with D tentatively TRBD1 (5 bases). Germline CDR1 reads LGHNA; CDR2 reads YNFKEQ. Trimming stripped 0 bases from V and 9 bases from J, with 14 bases between. The CDR3 sequence is 14 residues long. The CDR3 loop reads CASSQDPLSGRYTF. CDR3 nucleotide sequence: TGTGCCAGCAGCCAAGATCCTCTCTCAGGGCGCTACACCTTC.

This chain joins TRBV27 and TRBJ2-1; 11 bases map to TRBD2. J was trimmed by 9 bases and V by 8 bases; bases with no gene match: 9. This CDR3 contains 14 residues. Germline CDR1 MNHEY, CDR2 SMNVEV (reference sequence). The CDR3 coding sequence is TGTGCCAGCGCGCGACTAGCGGGACAAGGTGAGCAGTTCTTC. This codes for CASARLAGQGEQFF.

Comments on this clone: The sample holds other DNA sequences that translate to the same CDR3. The chain combines TRBV30 with TRBJ1-1, with D unresolved. CDR1 is GTSNPN, CDR2 SVGIG, per germline (reference sequence). The CDR3 length is 12 residues. V lost 5 bases, J lost 5 bases, and 12 bases lay in between. This CDR3 reads CAWGTGKTEAFF. Written as DNA, the CDR3 is TGTGCCTGGGGCACGGGGAAGACTGAAGCTTTCTTT.

The rearrangement links TRBV18 to TRBJ1-1; 8 bases map to TRBD1. The CDR3 runs 18 residues. Unmatched junction bases numbered 10, after V lost 1 base and J lost 0 bases. CDR1 KGHSH and CDR2 LQKENI come from the germline V gene. DNA of the CDR3: TGTGCCAGCTCACCACGGATCAGGGGGCGCGGGGTGAACACTGAAGCTTTCTTT. Encoded protein: CASSPRIRGRGVNTEAFF.

The chain recombines TRBV7-2 with TRBJ2-2; 10 bases agree with TRBD2. This CDR3 is built from 16 residues. Trimming cost V 2 bases and J 4 bases; bases outside gene matches: 4. The germline gives CDR1 SGHTA, CDR2 FQGNSA. The CDR3 sequence is CASSLRSGGATGELFF. CDR3 sequence (DNA): TGTGCCAGCAGCTTAAGGAGCGGGGGGGCCACCGGGGAGCTGTTTTTT.

V and J are TRBV27 and TRBJ1-2; 8 nucleotides align to TRBD1. CDR1 MNHEY and CDR2 SMNVEV come from the germline V gene (reference sequence). J was trimmed by 6 bases and V by 5 bases; bases with no gene match: 8. The CDR3 consists of 14 residues. CDR3 in amino acids: CASSRTGGDNGYTF. For the CDR3, the DNA is TGTGCCAGCAGTCGAACAGGGGGAGATAATGGCTACACCTTC.

This clone showed up just a few times. Written as DNA, the CDR3 is TGTGCCAGCAGTCCCCGCCAGGGGGCGACTGGAAACACCATATATTTT. Translation: CASSPRQGATGNTIYF. The V call is TRBV2, the J call TRBJ1-3; 8 nucleotides line up with TRBD1. The CDR3 sequence is 16 residues long. Losses at the gene ends were 5 bases for V and 2 bases for J; bases not matched to a gene: 8. Per the germline V gene, CDR1 is SNHLY and CDR2 is FYNNEI.

The chain employs TRBV11-2 and TRBJ2-7, with 8 positions matching TRBD2. The CDR3 is 15 amino acids. J was trimmed by 7 bases and V by 5 bases; bases with no gene match: 13. Germline CDR1 and CDR2: SGHAT and FQNNGV. This chain's CDR3 is CASSQLAGTYNEQYF. The CDR3 DNA reads TGTGCCAGCAGCCAATTAGCGGGAACATATAATGAGCAGTACTTC.

Concerning this clone: The same CDR3 can be traced to other DNA sequences in this sample. V is TRBV29-1 and J is TRBJ1-1, with 7 bases lining up with TRBD1. After removal of 4 bases from V and 5 bases from J, the junction contained 4 bases not matched to a gene. The CDR3 totals 12 residues. The germline V gene has CDR1 SQVTM and CDR2 ANQGSEA. The CDR3 sequence: CSVGRGLTEAFF. CDR3 nucleotide sequence: TGCAGCGTTGGAAGGGGGCTGACTGAAGCTTTCTTT.

V gene TRBV10-1 combines with J gene TRBJ2-7; the D is unclear. From germline, CDR1 is WNHNN and CDR2 SYGVQD (reference sequence). The length of the CDR3 is 13 residues. V was cut by 4 bases and J by 3 bases, with 10 bases left in between. Here the CDR3 DNA reads TGCGCCAGCAGTGGCCAGGTGGGCTACGAGCAGTACTTC. It yields the protein CASSGQVGYEQYF.

The chain couples TRBV29-1 to TRBJ1-1; D is perhaps TRBD1 (5 bases). The V and J ends lost 4 bases and 0 bases respectively, with 12 bases between them. The CDR3 is 14 amino acids. Germline lookup yields CDR1 SQVTM and CDR2 ANQGSEA. The CDR3, as DNA: TGCAGCGTTGTCCCGACAGCATTGAACACTGAAGCTTTCTTT. Its protein is CSVVPTALNTEAFF.

The chain uses TRBV2 and TRBJ2-3, with D uncertain. The germline V gene encodes CDR1 SNHLY and CDR2 FYNNEI. The CDR3 is 15 residues long. Trimming pared 4 bases from V and 2 bases from J, leaving 13 bases between. CDR3 in DNA: TGTGCCAGCAGTGTGGCGGCCGTACCCACAGATACGCAGTATTTT. This translates into CASSVAAVPTDTQYF.

J is TRBJ2-2 and V is TRBV2, with D perhaps matching TRBD2 (6 bases). Deletions cut 3 bases from V and 6 bases from J, with 14 bases between. Germline CDR1 and CDR2: SNHLY and FYNNEI. CDR3 length: 15 residues. The CDR3 here is CASSDRPGSSGELFF. The CDR3 DNA sequence: TGTGCCAGCAGTGATCGACCCGGGAGTTCCGGGGAGCTGTTTTTT. Full variable domain (outside the CDR3, taken from reference TRBV2 and TRBJ2-2): EPEVTQTPSHQVTQMGQEVILRCVPISNHLYFYWYRQILGQKVEFLVSFYNNEISEKSEIFDDQFSVERPDGSNFTLKIRSTKLEDSAMYFCASSDRPGSSGELFFGEGSRLTVL.

This chain connects TRBV29-1 to TRBJ2-3; 9 bases match TRBD2. The CDR3 runs 16 residues. Per the germline V gene, CDR1 is SQVTM and CDR2 is ANQGSEA. J gave up 2 bases and V 3 bases, and 9 bases lay outside the gene matches. This chain's CDR3 is CSVEDLSGRITDTQYF. The DNA of the CDR3 is TGCAGCGTTGAGGACCTTAGCGGGAGAATCACAGATACGCAGTATTTT.

J is TRBJ2-5 and V is TRBV28, with 10 bases lining up with TRBD1. This CDR3 spans 15 amino acids. The J segment lost 3 bases and the V segment lost 2 bases, leaving 3 bases of the junction unmatched. CDR1 and CDR2 from the germline V gene are MDHEN and SYDVKM. CDR3 in DNA: TGTGCCAGCAGTTTAATTGGACAGGGGGAAGAGACCCAGTACTTC. Amino acid sequence: CASSLIGQGEETQYF.

This clone was counted a single time. V gene TRBV6-1 combines with J gene TRBJ1-4, with TRBD1 matching 8 bases. The junction had 2 bases not matched to a gene; V was cut back by 3 bases and J by 5 bases. In germline, CDR1 is MNHNS, CDR2 SASEGT. The length of the CDR3 is 14 residues. The CDR3 is CASSDGQGNEKLFF. The CDR3 region has the DNA TGTGCCAGCAGTGACGGACAGGGAAATGAAAAACTGTTTTTT.

This clone was picked up one time. Its ends do not fully match the called genes, so a read error is possible. The V gene is TRBV19, the J gene TRBJ2-2; D is undetermined. The length of the CDR3 is 13 residues. CDR1 is LNHDA, CDR2 SQIVND, per germline (reference sequence). The CDR3 spells CAGSRGSSGELFF. CDR3 sequence (DNA): TGTGCCGGTAGTCGAGGAAGCTCCGGGGAGCTGTTTTTT.

As regards this clone: At one of its ends the junction is not consistent with the germline gene, which may arise from a read error. The chain employs TRBV29-1 and TRBJ1-2; D not certain. In germline, CDR1 is SQVTM, CDR2 ANQGSEA. This CDR3 region has 10 residues. In nucleotides, the CDR3 is TGCAGCGTTGATGACTACGGCTACACCTTC. Translated, it gives CSVDDYGYTF.

The chain employs TRBV18 and TRBJ2-7; tentative D call: TRBD2 (5 bases). The CDR3 covers 12 residues. Looked up from germline, CDR1 is KGHSH and CDR2 is LQKENI. The ends were cut back, 5 bases at V and 2 bases at J, with 7 bases in the middle. In nucleotides, the CDR3 is TGTGCCAGCTCAACGAGGGCCTACGAGCAGTACTTC. Protein product: CASSTRAYEQYF.

The CDR3 loop reads CASSEPLPGFSGQYNEQFF. The CDR3 DNA is TGTGCCAGCAGTGAACCACTCCCGGGGTTCAGCGGGCAGTACAATGAGCAGTTCTTC. V is TRBV2 and J is TRBJ2-1; maybe TRBD2 (6 bases). The V gene's germline CDR1 is SNHLY and CDR2 FYNNEI. V dropped 2 bases and J dropped 4 bases, with 24 bases sitting between them. The CDR3 runs to 19 residues. The whole variable domain, filled in from reference TRBV2 and TRBJ2-1, reads EPEVTQTPSHQVTQMGQEVILRCVPISNHLYFYWYRQILGQKVEFLVSFYNNEISEKSEIFDDQFSVERPDGSNFTLKIRSTKLEDSAMYFCASSEPLPGFSGQYNEQFFGPGTRLTVL.